This TCR beta chain was recorded in a study of CD8+ T cells in alopecia areata. For the study at large: Tofacitinib ran 6 to 18 months, followed by 6 months off drug. Findings and caveats of the study: Higher clonality than in normal scalp was seen in lesional scalp, especially alopecia totalis/universalis. Unlike in mice, where it was clearer, TCR sharing across patients was less clear, possibly HLA-related.

Concerning this clone: The antigen remains undetermined.

Alopecia areata patients gave lesional scalp punch biopsies and peripheral blood samples. This CDR3 is 15 amino acids long. CDR1 is SGHAT and CDR2 is FQNNGV in the germline V gene. V shed 6 bases and J shed 3 bases, with 16 bases lying between them. Extracted RNA was reverse transcribed, and the resulting cDNA served as sequencing template. Produced via immunoSEQ multiplex PCR; TCRdb's table is partial and in-frame only. The sample has approximately 150,000 clones; less than 75% are singletons. The receptor's source is a human donor with alopecia areata. The gene calls are TRBV11-2 and TRBJ2-3, with D possibly matching TRBD1 (6 bases). The sequences come from CD8+ T cells sorted from blood, collected at week 0. CDR3 nucleotide sequence: TGTGCCAGCAGTCGCTGGGGGCTGGGGACAGATACGCAGTATTTT. Translating it yields CASSRWGLGTDTQYF.